This record covers a single TCR beta chain. Its antigen is not identified. The CDR3 goes on 3 residues after the read ends, and that part is filled in from the germline J gene. Germline loops: CDR1 SGHDT, CDR2 YYEEEE. CDR3 length: 15 amino acids. V gave up 4 bases and J gave up 6 bases; unmatched junction bases: 4. This entry is derived from a study of T cells in women clearing cervical HPV infection. Study information: Control women cleared a single incident HPV16 infection within 12 months. General study results and limits: Cases carried less TRBV6-7 than controls: 0.11% versus 0.16%. CIN3+ cases had significantly higher TCR repertoire richness than controls, but evenness did not differ.

Dot-blot hybridization genotyped cervical HPV amplified with MY09/MY11 PCR. Sequenced by immunoSEQ multiplex PCR; TCRdb stores in-frame clones only, minus some. Its listing shows some 40,000 clones. The chain uses TRBV5-6 and TRBJ1-6, with 10 bases matching TRBD1. Specimen: blood buffy coat. The receptor was derived from a woman aged 18-70 years with a cervical HPV16 infection that either progressed to CIN3+ or cleared (not recorded which). CDR3 DNA (partial): TGTGCCAGCAGCCTCGGACAGGGGGGTAATTCACCC. This encodes CASSLGQGGNSP. The whole CDR3 region reads CASSLGQGGNSPLHF. Looking up the rest from reference TRBV5-6 and TRBJ1-6 gives the full variable domain: DAGVTQSPTHLIKTRGQQVTLRCSPKSGHDTVSWYQQALGQGPQFIFQYYEEEERQRGNFPDRFSGHQFPNYSSELNVNALLLGDSALYLCASSLGQGGNSPLHFGNGTRLTVT.